This TCR beta chain was identified in a study of OX40 agonist ivuxolimab in advanced cancers. Study summary: As their treatment, patients were administered ivuxolimab, an agonistic anti-OX40 (CD134) antibody. Study-wide results and limits: Partial responders treated at 0.1-3.0 mg/kg exhibited clonal expansion among the lowest measured.

This CDR3 has 14 amino acids. CDR1 and CDR2 (germline): SGDLS, YYNGEE. Trimming at V came to 3 bases and at J to 4 bases, leaving 5 bases not matched to a gene. Autoimmune disease history or systemic immunosuppression led to patients being barred. In the case of this clone: Its antigen remains unidentified.

Produced via immunoSEQ multiplex PCR; TCRdb's table is partial and in-frame only. This sample yields about 22,000 clones, of which over 60% are seen a single time; approximately 16% belongs to the top ten. The genes are TRBV9 and TRBJ2-7; 9 nucleotides match TRBD1. Sample: CD4+ or CD8+ T cells sorted from blood, taken in a trial of the OX40 agonist ivuxolimab. This TCR derives from an adult with an advanced solid tumor such as melanoma, head and neck, liver or kidney cancer. CDR3 protein: CASSARDRAYEQYF. CDR3 in DNA: TGTGCCAGCAGCGCCCGGGACAGGGCTTACGAGCAGTACTTC.